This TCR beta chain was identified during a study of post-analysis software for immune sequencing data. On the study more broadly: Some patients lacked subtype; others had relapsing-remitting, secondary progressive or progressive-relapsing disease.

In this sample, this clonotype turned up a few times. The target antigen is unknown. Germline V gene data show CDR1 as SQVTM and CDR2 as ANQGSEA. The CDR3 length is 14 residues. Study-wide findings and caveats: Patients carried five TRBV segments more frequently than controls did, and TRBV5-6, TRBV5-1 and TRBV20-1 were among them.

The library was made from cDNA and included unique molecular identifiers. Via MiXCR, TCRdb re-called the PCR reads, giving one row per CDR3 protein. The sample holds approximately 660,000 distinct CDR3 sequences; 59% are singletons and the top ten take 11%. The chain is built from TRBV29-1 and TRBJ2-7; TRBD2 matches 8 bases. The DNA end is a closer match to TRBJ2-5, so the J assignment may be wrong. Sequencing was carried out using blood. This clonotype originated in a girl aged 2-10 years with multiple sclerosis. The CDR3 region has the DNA TGCAGCGTTGCAACCGGGAGGGCCCCGGAGACCCAGTACTTC. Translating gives CSVATGRAPETQYF.